This entry is about one T cell receptor (beta chain). One end of the junction is discordant with germline, which a read error may explain. This sample is drawn from a study of blood T cell repertoires in COVID-19. Looking at the study overall: There were acute and convalescent COVID-19 samples, and they came from the United States, Italy and Spain. Nucleic acid was either cDNA or gDNA, and it came from T cells, B-cell-depleted T cells, or PBMCs.

In the original analysis: Estimates of nucleated cell counts were drawn from the amplification of reference gene primers. TCRdb's table, derived via immunoSEQ multiplex PCR, lists solely in-frame clones and lacks some. Clonal size and the V and J genes are those of that table, whereas D and trimming came from the DNA. The sample holds roughly 100,000 clones; more than 80% are singletons and the top ten take roughly 30%. The sequence was collected from an elderly woman with acute or convalescent COVID-19. The sequencing sample was made of peripheral blood.

The CDR3 protein is CTGDEQFF. The CDR3 DNA sequence: TGCACGGGGGATGAGCAGTTCTTC. The chain recombines TRBV7-9 with TRBJ2-1; weak D call: TRBD2 (6 bases). The CDR3 contains 8 residues. CDR1 SEHNR and CDR2 FQNEAQ come from the germline V gene (reference sequence).